The 3 T cell receptor beta chains reported below all come from one sample, sequenced in a study of cytomegalovirus exposure and HLA in healthy donors. Primers: 60 Vbeta forward and 13 Jbeta reverse. Sequencing was performed with immunoSEQ multiplex PCR; in TCRdb, only in-frame clones are kept and a portion is missing. Of around 77,000 clones in the sample, 78% are singletons; the top ten hold nearly 3.5%. Sample: PBMCs. These receptors were collected from a man in his forties or fifties in good health and CMV-seronegative.

The CDR3 nucleotides are TGTGCCAGCAGGGTTCTCGCGGGGGTGAACACTGAAGCTTTCTTT. Its translation: CASRVLAGVNTEAFF. The chain links TRBV6-6 to TRBJ1-1; maybe TRBD1 (5 bases). Germline V lookup: CDR1 MNHNY, CDR2 SVGAGI (reference sequence). CDR3 length equals 15 residues. Trimming left V 6 bases short and J 0 bases short, with 14 bases between.

The chain employs TRBV5-1 and TRBJ1-1; 7 bases are a match to TRBD1. J gave up 4 bases and V 2 bases, and 2 bases lay outside the gene matches. The CDR3 has 13 residues. CDR1 and CDR2 from the germline V gene are SGHRS and YFSETQ. CDR3 loop: CASSLQGSTEAFF. The CDR3 DNA is TGCGCCAGCAGCTTACAGGGGAGCACTGAAGCTTTCTTT.

The chain has TRBV5-1 and TRBJ2-5; possible D gene TRBD2, 5 bases. V lost 1 base, J lost 3 bases, and 10 bases lay in between. Germline CDR1 is SGHRS and CDR2 is YFSETQ. The CDR3 sequence is 14 residues long. The CDR3 region is CASSLSPAEETQYF. For the CDR3, the DNA is TGCGCCAGCAGCTTGTCCCCAGCGGAAGAGACCCAGTACTTC.